The 27 T cell receptor beta chains below come from one sample, sequenced in a study of metastatic and nonmetastatic thyroid tumors (dated by TCRdb to about 2020). To prepare the library, PCR was applied. The sequencer was an Illumina HiSeq 4000. The public reads were reprocessed in TCRdb via fastp at Q25 and MiXCR, keeping in-frame beta chains. The sample profile shows 5,000 or so clones; more than 30% of them were found once. The ten largest clones represent 20% of the sample. None of the patients had been given any treatment before thyroid surgery. The material sequenced was adjacent normal tissue. These receptors all stem from a female donor with papillary thyroid cancer or a benign thyroid nodule (not recorded which). Some clones in this sample may be carry-over from other donors' samples.

By sample share, this clone is large. At the DNA level, this CDR3 is encoded by other sequences in the same sample as well. The gene calls are TRBV12-3 or TRBV12-4 and TRBJ2-1; D is unclear. The V end was cut by 1 base, the J end by 7 bases, with 8 bases between. The CDR3 length is 13 residues. The CDR3 sequence: CASSLGLRNEQFF. CDR3 nucleotides: TGTGCCAGCAGTTTAGGGTTGCGGAATGAGCAGTTCTTC.

This clone occurred many times. The genes are TRBV19 and TRBJ2-1; D is unresolved. The germline V and J ends were trimmed by 0 bases and 2 bases, with 2 bases remaining between them. Germline V CDR1 and CDR2: LNHDA, SQIVND (reference sequence). This CDR3 region has 13 residues. The CDR3 loop reads CASSIEAYNEQFF. CDR3 sequence (DNA): TGTGCCAGTAGTATAGAAGCCTACAATGAGCAGTTCTTC.

By share, this clone ranks as medium-sized. The V call is TRBV27, the J call TRBJ2-6; unclear D gene. The CDR3 spans 15 residues. Germline values: CDR1 MNHEY, CDR2 SMNVEV (reference sequence). Between the trimmed V and J ends, which lost 6 bases and 0 bases, there was a span of 9 bases. Here the CDR3 reads CASSRRSSGANVLTF. The DNA of the CDR3 is TGTGCCAGCAGCCGCCGGAGCTCTGGGGCCAACGTCCTGACTTTC. The whole variable domain, filled in from reference TRBV27 and TRBJ2-6, reads EAQVTQNPRYLITVTGKKLTVTCSQNMNHEYMSWYRQDPGLGLRQIYYSMNVEVTDKGDVPEGYKVSRKEKRNFPLILESPSPNQTSLYFCASSRRSSGANVLTFGAGSRLTVL.

The chain couples TRBV6-1 to TRBJ2-2, with D perhaps TRBD2 (6 bases). The CDR3 runs 15 residues. Trimming took off 10 bases at V and 2 bases at J, with 17 bases between the two ends. CDR1 is MNHNS, CDR2 SASEGT, per germline. The CDR3, as DNA: TGTGCCACCCCAGACCCGGGGGACAACACCGGGGAGCTGTTTTTT. Protein: CATPDPGDNTGELFF.

This clone has more than one count but fewer than ten. The chain employs TRBV6-9 and TRBJ2-3; tentatively, D is TRBD2 (5 bases). This CDR3 region has 11 residues. Germline values: CDR1 MNHGY, CDR2 SVAAGI. V was trimmed by 4 bases and J by 10 bases, leaving 9 bases between them. The CDR3 DNA sequence: TGTGCCAGCAGTTTAGTGGGAGCGCAGTATTTT. Its translation is CASSLVGAQYF.

This clone was counted a few times. The CDR3 region is CASSETGEGTEAFF. DNA for the CDR3: TGTGCCAGCAGTGAGACAGGGGAGGGCACTGAAGCTTTCTTT. V usage is TRBV28 and J usage is TRBJ1-1; 8 nucleotides align to TRBD1. This CDR3 has 14 amino acids. The J segment lost 4 bases and the V segment lost 5 bases, leaving 6 bases of the junction unmatched. CDR1 and CDR2 from the germline V gene are MDHEN and SYDVKM.

In its sample, this clone is medium-sized. V and J are TRBV10-2 and TRBJ1-5; TRBD1 agrees at 8 bases. V shed 6 bases, J shed 5 bases, and the junction held 6 bases outside the gene matches. The CDR3 is made up of 14 amino acids. CDR1 is WSHSY and CDR2 is SAAADI in the germline V gene. The CDR3 is CASRAGGVYQPQHF. The CDR3 DNA sequence: TGCGCCAGCAGGGCAGGGGGCGTTTATCAGCCCCAGCATTTT.

This chain connects TRBV11-2 to TRBJ2-5; no reliable D call. The germline CDR1 and CDR2 sequences are SGHAT and FQNNGV. CDR3 length: 15 amino acids. Trimming left V 3 bases short and J 4 bases short, with 15 bases between. The CDR3 here is CASSFGRSRRETQYF. The CDR3, as DNA: TGTGCCAGCAGCTTTGGCAGGTCTAGAAGAGAGACCCAGTACTTC. Full variable domain (remainder filled in from reference TRBV11-2 and TRBJ2-5): EAGVAQSPRYKIIEKRQSVAFWCNPISGHATLYWYQQILGQGPKLLIQFQNNGVVDDSQLPKDRFSAERLKGVDSTLKIQPAKLEDSAVYLCASSFGRSRRETQYFGPGTRLLVL.

A few counts support this clone. The chain employs TRBV29-1 and TRBJ1-2, with TRBD1 as a possible D gene (5 bases). This CDR3 has 13 amino acids. V lost 0 bases to trimming and J lost 4 bases, with 9 bases between them. CDR1 and CDR2 (germline): SQVTM, ANQGSEA. This chain's CDR3 is CSVEEAGGYGYTF. CDR3 nucleotide sequence: TGCAGCGTTGAAGAGGCGGGGGGCTATGGCTACACCTTC.

In its sample, this clone is medium-sized. The chain recombines TRBV11-2 with TRBJ2-5; D is undetermined. CDR3 length: 12 amino acids. The V gene lost 0 bases and the J gene lost 5 bases, with 4 bases spanning the gap. Germline V gives CDR1 SGHAT, CDR2 FQNNGV. CDR3 nucleotides: TGTGCCAGCAGCTTAGATTGGGAGACCCAGTACTTC. Protein product: CASSLDWETQYF.

This clone turned up a few times. The chain uses TRBV7-8 and TRBJ2-2; no firm D call. Trimming left V 1 base short and J 5 bases short, with 17 bases between. CDR1 and CDR2 (germline): SGHVS, FQNEAQ. The CDR3 spans 17 residues. The CDR3 spells CASSLEARSLRTGELFF. The DNA for the CDR3 is TGTGCCAGCAGCTTAGAAGCCCGTTCTTTGAGGACCGGGGAGCTGTTTTTT.

The chain is built from TRBV6-1 and TRBJ2-7, with 7 positions matching TRBD2. From germline, CDR1 is MNHNS and CDR2 SASEGT. V was pared by 6 bases and J by 7 bases, with 15 bases of the junction left unmatched. The CDR3 has 15 amino acids. CDR3: CASSLAGLTAGEQYF. CDR3 DNA: TGTGCCAGCAGCCTCGCGGGACTAACGGCCGGGGAGCAGTACTTC.

In its sample, this clone ranks as medium-sized. The gene calls are TRBV27 and TRBJ1-6, with a weak D call TRBD1 (5 bases). The CDR3 consists of 19 residues. Trimming shortened V by 3 bases and J by 3 bases, and 21 bases separated the two germline ends. The germline CDR1 and CDR2 sequences are MNHEY and SMNVEV (reference sequence). This chain's CDR3 is CASSFQAPTVSNYNSPLHF. In DNA form, the CDR3 reads TGTGCCAGCAGTTTCCAGGCACCGACAGTTTCTAACTATAATTCACCCCTCCACTTT.

This clone has a handful of counts. This chain joins TRBV5-1 and TRBJ2-7, with D tentatively TRBD2 (5 bases). Trimming shortened V by 5 bases and J by 1 base, and 16 bases separated the two germline ends. Germline CDR1 and CDR2: SGHRS and YFSETQ. This CDR3 region has 15 residues. This chain's CDR3 is CASSPGGPLSYEQYF. The DNA for the CDR3 is TGCGCCAGCAGTCCTGGAGGACCTCTATCCTACGAGCAGTACTTC.

This clone is large (0.1 to 1%). The V and J genes are TRBV19 and TRBJ2-3, with TRBD2 matching over 8 bases. This CDR3 comprises 15 residues. V shed 6 bases, J shed 7 bases, and the junction held 12 bases outside the gene matches. CDR1 and CDR2 from the germline V gene are LNHDA and SQIVND (reference sequence). CDR3 in amino acids: CASSLPGLGVYTQYF. The CDR3 DNA reads TGTGCCAGTAGCCTCCCGGGACTAGGTGTCTATACGCAGTATTTT.

This rearrangement joins TRBV7-2 to TRBJ1-5, with 8 positions matching TRBD1. Losses at the gene ends were 6 bases for V and 6 bases for J; bases not matched to a gene: 7. Germline-derived CDR1 and CDR2 are SGHTA and FQGNSA. CDR3 size: 14 residues. The CDR3 region is CASSYDRGGQPQHF. CDR3 nucleotide sequence: TGTGCCAGCAGTTACGACAGGGGTGGTCAGCCCCAGCATTTT.

This clone was detected only a few times. This rearrangement joins TRBV28 to TRBJ1-5; D ambiguous. The CDR3 consists of 14 residues. Germline V CDR1 and CDR2: MDHEN, SYDVKM. The V and J ends lost 10 bases and 1 base respectively, with 14 bases between them. The CDR3 region has the DNA TGTGCCATCCTCCCCGGGTCGAGCAATCAGCCCCAGCATTTT. It specifies CAILPGSSNQPQHF.

This clone is medium-sized. This sequence joins TRBV19 and TRBJ2-7; 9 bases line up with TRBD1. The CDR3 runs 14 residues. Germline V lookup: CDR1 LNHDA, CDR2 SQIVND (reference sequence). The J segment lost 4 bases and the V segment lost 3 bases, leaving 4 bases of the junction unmatched. For the CDR3, the DNA is TGTGCCAGTAGTATTGGGACAGGGAGATACGAGCAGTACTTC. Translation gives CASSIGTGRYEQYF.

This clone was observed many times. Just one base apart from a much larger clone, this may be a read error. This CDR3 fails to terminate in the conserved phenylalanine or tryptophan, so it likely reflects a read error. V usage is TRBV11-2 and J usage is TRBJ1-1, with TRBD1 as a possible D gene (6 bases). Between the trimmed V and J ends, which lost 1 base and 11 bases, there was a span of 20 bases. Germline lookup yields CDR1 SGHAT and CDR2 FQNNGV. The CDR3 sequence is 15 residues long. The DNA for the CDR3 is TGTGCCAGCAGCTTAGTACGCAGGGGAAAACTACAGGCTTTCTCT. This sequence encodes CASSLVRRGKLQAFS.

The rearrangement links TRBV12-3 or TRBV12-4 to TRBJ2-7; 8 bases align to TRBD2. The CDR3 runs to 15 residues. V lost 6 bases and J lost 7; bases outside the gene matches: 14. The CDR3 DNA sequence: TGTGCCAGCAGCCGCGGCGGTAGCGGGACCTGGGAGCAGTACTTC. It is translated as CASSRGGSGTWEQYF.

This clone is medium-sized in the sample. The V gene is TRBV5-1, the J gene TRBJ2-3; D unclear. CDR1 and CDR2 from the germline V gene are SGHRS and YFSETQ. CDR3 size: 13 residues. V dropped 3 bases and J dropped 5 bases, with 10 bases sitting between them. CDR3: CASSSFTGDTQYF. For the CDR3, the DNA is TGCGCCAGCAGCTCATTTACCGGAGATACGCAGTATTTT.

The gene calls are TRBV6-5 and TRBJ2-5, with 7 bases matching TRBD1. Germline CDR1 MNHEY, CDR2 SVGAGI. The length of the CDR3 is 14 residues. V was pared by 3 bases and J by 5 bases, with 6 bases of the junction left unmatched. The CDR3 loop reads CASSYSRGLETQYF. The DNA of the CDR3 is TGTGCCAGCAGTTATAGTAGGGGGCTGGAGACCCAGTACTTC.

The rearrangement uses TRBV24-1 and TRBJ2-2; a possible D gene is TRBD1 (5 bases). Germline V lookup: CDR1 KGHDR, CDR2 SFDVKD. The CDR3 totals 13 residues. V lost 7 bases and J lost 4, with 9 bases in between. CDR3 DNA: TGTGCCACCAGGGGGCGCCTCACCGGGGAGCTGTTTTTT. This gives the protein CATRGRLTGELFF.

This rearrangement joins TRBV11-2 to TRBJ2-7; D uncertain. With 0 bases removed from V and 5 bases from J, the gap between germline ends came to 20 bases. Germline CDR1 is SGHAT and CDR2 is FQNNGV. The CDR3 is 17 residues long. CDR3 in amino acids: CASSLDPGRLAPNEQYF. DNA for the CDR3: TGTGCCAGCAGCTTAGATCCTGGCAGATTGGCACCCAACGAGCAGTACTTC.

This clone was found a few times. Sequence at one end of the junction differs from germline and may be a read error. The chain uses TRBV6-1 and TRBJ2-7, with 11 bases identical to TRBD1. Germline V lookup: CDR1 MNHNS, CDR2 SASEGT. The CDR3 has 18 residues. Here the CDR3 reads CANSDFRYGQGAGHEQYF. DNA for the CDR3: TGTGCCAACAGTGATTTTCGATACGGACAGGGGGCGGGCCACGAGCAGTACTTC.

The genes are TRBV18 and TRBJ1-3; perhaps TRBD1 as D (5 bases). Germline V gene sequence: CDR1 KGHSH, CDR2 LQKENI. The CDR3 is 15 residues long. V lost 5 bases, J lost 4 bases, and 15 bases lay in between. The chain's CDR3 is CASSAGTAQGNTIYF. The CDR3 DNA follows: TGTGCCAGCTCAGCGGGGACGGCCCAGGGAAACACCATATATTTT.

The genes are TRBV12-3 or TRBV12-4 and TRBJ1-5; D is unclear. The CDR3 is 16 amino acids. Trimming removed 3 bases at V and 4 bases at J, with 16 bases between. CDR3 region: CASSLEVAPSNQPQHF. The CDR3 coding sequence is TGTGCCAGCAGTTTGGAAGTGGCCCCGAGTAATCAGCCCCAGCATTTT.